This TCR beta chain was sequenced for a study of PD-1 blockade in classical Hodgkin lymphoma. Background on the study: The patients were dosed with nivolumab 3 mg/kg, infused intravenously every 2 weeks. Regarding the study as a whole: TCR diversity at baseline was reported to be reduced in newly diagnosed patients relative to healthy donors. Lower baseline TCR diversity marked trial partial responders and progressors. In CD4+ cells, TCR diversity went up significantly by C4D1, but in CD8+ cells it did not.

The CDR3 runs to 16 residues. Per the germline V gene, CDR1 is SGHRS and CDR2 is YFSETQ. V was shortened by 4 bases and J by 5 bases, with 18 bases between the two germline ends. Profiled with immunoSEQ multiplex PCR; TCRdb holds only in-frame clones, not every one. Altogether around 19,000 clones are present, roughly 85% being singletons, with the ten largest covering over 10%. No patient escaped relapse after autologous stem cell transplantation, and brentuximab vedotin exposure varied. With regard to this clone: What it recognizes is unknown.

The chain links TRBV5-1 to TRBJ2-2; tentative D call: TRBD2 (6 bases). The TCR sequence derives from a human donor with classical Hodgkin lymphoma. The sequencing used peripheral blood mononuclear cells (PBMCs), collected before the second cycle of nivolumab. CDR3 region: CASSGGSRKETGELFF. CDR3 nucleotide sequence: TGCGCCAGCAGCGGGGGGTCCCGGAAGGAGACCGGGGAGCTGTTTTTT.